Given below is one T cell receptor (beta chain) in context. Its antigen is unidentified. Combining iRepertoire HTBI primers with Arm-PCR of CDR3 regions, the authors built TCR beta libraries. One entry per CDR3 protein results from TCRdb running MiXCR on the multiplex PCR reads. The sample lists roughly 470,000 distinct CDR3 sequences, around 20% occurring once. Germline CDR1 and CDR2: MNHEY and SMNVEV (reference sequence). The CDR3 runs to 15 residues. Trimming took off 0 bases at V and 3 bases at J, with 12 bases between the two ends. The entry originates in a study of regulatory T cells in long-lasting Graves disease. Overall study results and limits: Newly diagnosed patients shared 1,000 or so public clonotypes; persistent patients shared under 3,000.

Time point noted: persistent/refractory GD, antithyroid drugs over 5 years with positive TRAb. The TCR library was prepared using RNA isolated from PBMCs. J is TRBJ2-7 and V is TRBV27; weak D call: TRBD1 (6 bases). Sequenced material: peripheral blood mononuclear cells (PBMCs), taken when the disease was refractory, from a patient treated with antithyroid drugs. The clonotype originates from a female donor with Graves disease. CDR3 region: CASSLSTQGLYEQYF. The CDR3 bases are TGTGCCAGCAGTTTATCTACCCAGGGGCTCTACGAGCAGTACTTC.